The clone carrying this TCR beta chain turned up a few times. This sample is part of a study of blood T cell repertoires in COVID-19. For the study at large: Sources were T cells, B-cell-depleted T cells, or PBMCs; the material itself was cDNA or gDNA.

Using immunoSEQ multiplex PCR, the repertoire was profiled, and TCRdb retains in-frame clones only, with some absent. Of roughly 150,000 clones in the sample, roughly 88% are singletons; the top ten hold about 6.9%. This TCR derives from an elderly man with COVID-19, enrolled during active disease. The sequencing input was peripheral blood.

CDR3 residues: CASSRDTQPQHF. CDR3 nucleotides: TGTGCCAGCAGTCGGGATACTCAGCCCCAGCATTTT. The J gene is TRBJ1-5, the V gene TRBV2; D is unresolved. V lost 5 bases to trimming and J lost 6 bases, with 8 bases between them. The germline gives CDR1 SNHLY, CDR2 FYNNEI. CDR3 length equals 12 residues.